This T cell receptor (beta chain) came from a study of cytomegalovirus exposure and HLA in healthy donors (dated by TCRdb to 2016 to 2017). The study in broad terms: An earlier analysis of more than 550 of the donors reported 276 Gb of sequence data and about 120 million unique TCR beta sequences obtained from roughly 180 million T cells. An early release that covered 500 to 800 HLA-typed donors contained about 300 gigabases of sequencing data and about 84 million unique TCR sequences. Of the roughly 410 genotyped donors, roughly 80% were placed in the genetic ancestry cluster associated with self-reported Caucasian donors. The study aimed to test whether cataloging public T cell receptors could reveal signatures of past pathogen exposure. The study profiled the T cell repertoires of about 640 subjects by immunosequencing and related them to cytomegalovirus serostatus. In addition to the first cohort of several hundred subjects, a separate validation cohort of 120 different subjects was used. To predict cytomegalovirus infection status, the study combined high-throughput TCR immunosequencing, statistical association of individual TCRs with disease status, and machine learning. In a later analysis, previously published TCR beta repertoires from fewer than 750 donors were re-analyzed and high-resolution HLA genotyping was added so that TCR occurrence patterns could be studied. In the later analysis, no new phenotypic data were used to find candidate immune exposures; instead, reliance was placed on TCR beta sequences and their occurrence across donors. An earlier analysis of 587 of the donors applied high-throughput TCR beta sequencing to assess whether each TCR beta V gene segment acted as functional or pseudogenic. Donor age, sex, ethnicity and CMV serostatus were collected together with the repertoire data. A later genetic analysis took genome-wide SNP genotypes for about 55% of the 666 donors and used that subset as a discovery cohort. Every repertoire in the discovery cohort had been generated on one and the same sequencing platform. HLA typing covered class I and class II loci at four-digit resolution. Typing coverage varied by locus: about 620-630 donors for A, B, C, DRB1 and DQB1; approximately 500 for DQA1; more than 600 for DPA1; some 470 for DPB1. Because of strong linkage in the cohort, roughly five DR-DQ haplotypes were treated as single units for association and clustering. On average, roughly 250,000 unique TCR beta nucleotide sequences were sequenced per donor among a few hundred genotyped donors of the cohort, with roughly 18% of those sequences being non-productive. Overall results and qualifications from the work: Immune exposure information for the cohort was limited to CMV serostatus. Compared with the approximately 710-donor mean, donors in an Asian-associated ancestry cluster had fewer N-insertions in productive TCRs, according to a later genetic analysis. Correlated functional status among segregating V segments might reflect linkage disequilibrium, but an unknown experimental factor could not be ruled out. Assigning TCR associations to individual alleles was difficult when HLA alleles, especially DR and DQ, strongly co-occurred. Several of the top co-occurrence clusters appeared to be linked to parvovirus B19, influenza, CMV and Epstein-Barr virus, according to a later analysis. A later analysis associated about 18,000 TCR beta sequences with specific HLA alleles at a false discovery rate of 0.05. While some public TCRs were present in many individuals, most TCR sequences turned up only very rarely across donors. Roughly uniform sequencing depth across donors was assumed in presence/absence analyses, although this assumption may not hold. Some IMGT-functional V segments, including TRBV6-2 and TRBV6-3, could not be told apart with the 87-base-pair reads, so those segments were excluded. In this cohort, only TCR beta chains were sequenced, and detectable features were limited by the absence of alpha or paired-chain data. A further reported finding was that TCR beta sequences accurately predicted the HLA-A and HLA-B alleles for most subjects in the first cohort. The earlier analysis of around 600 of the donors excluded some 15 rarely observed V segments, including chromosome 9 orphons, because counts were too low. A later analysis found that TCR association rates varied across HLA loci, with DRB1 alleles showing the most associated TCRs and HLA-C alleles the fewest. A few of the identified cytomegalovirus-associated TCR beta chains were confirmed in vitro to be specific for cytomegalovirus antigens. The sequencing pipeline was judged likely to have produced a cluster of highly shared sequence variants as a technical artifact. It was suggested by the authors that the approach could potentially be generalized to other disease states and immunological phenotypes. A later genetic analysis associated a missense DCLRE1C variant with V-gene and J-gene trimming of TCR beta chains, and an independent cohort replicated the association. Because HLA typing was missing for some donors at each locus, association tests included only the typed subset. The study gave a list of 150 to 200 TCR beta chains associated with cytomegalovirus. The classifier was reported to diagnose cytomegalovirus status with high specificity and sensitivity in both the original cohort and the validation cohort. According to a later analysis, most CMV-associated TCR beta chains appeared to be HLA-restricted, and the HLA associations seemed to be driven largely by CMV exposure. An earlier analysis of around 500 of the donors showed that most TCR beta V segments appeared in productive rearrangements either about 90% or about 30% of the time, which broadly matched IMGT annotations. Compared with equally common non-associated chains, HLA-associated TCR beta chains in a later analysis were more clonally expanded and had lower generation probabilities.

The cohort consisted of 666 healthy bone marrow donors. Cohort members were all nominally healthy when sampled, although unrecorded immune exposures were likely present. The donor was CMV seronegative and was included in the group of about 400 seronegative cohort members. A peripheral blood sample was provided by each donor, and peripheral blood mononuclear cells were used for TCR beta sequencing. The Qiagen DNeasy Blood Extraction Kit was used to extract genomic DNA from the blood cell samples. Trimming removed 0 bases from V and 4 bases from J, leaving 10 bases between the germline ends. The CDR3, from cysteine to phenylalanine, totals 14 residues. Only the CDR3 region is kept as DNA, spanning 42 bases read in frame from base 1. CDR1 and CDR2 are read off the germline V gene as SGHDT and YYEEEE. The library relied on the immunoSEQ multiplex PCR assay. The multiplex PCR relied on a mix of 60 forward primers for TCR Vbeta segments and 13 reverse primers for TCR Jbeta segments. The CDR3 region of rearranged TCR beta genes was amplified from genomic DNA by a multiplex PCR assay. The amplified TCR beta libraries were sequenced on the Illumina HiSeq System as 87-base-pair reads. Concerning the study's data processing: In a later analysis, tens of millions of unique TCR beta chains were counted across the roughly 700 repertoires, and roughly 11 million of these chains were shared by at least two donors. To remove PCR and sequencing errors, raw reads were error-corrected and collapsed into unique sequences using a nearest-neighbor algorithm that merged closely related sequences. V, D and J gene segments were assigned by aligning CDR3 sequences to IMGT reference sequences. For a sequence to be retained, a match of at least six nucleotides was required to both a V gene segment and a J gene segment. Rearrangements were classified as productive when the CDR3 lacked stop codons and remained in frame with V and J, and all other rearrangements were classified as non-productive. CDR3 was defined according to IMGT convention as the region running from the second conserved V-encoded cysteine to the conserved J-encoded phenylalanine. Sequences without an unambiguous match to a single V gene segment were excluded from the earlier analysis of a few hundred of the donors. An earlier analysis of approximately 590 of the donors classified V segments as functional when productive rearrangements were above 56.7% and as segregating when the standard deviation between donors was above 5%. A statistical classification framework was built for diagnosing cytomegalovirus status from the catalog of TCR beta chain sequences. In a later analysis, TCR nucleotide sequences were compared against IMGT/GENE-DB human TR gene sequences so that V and J genes could be assigned. In a later analysis, CDR3 sequences and most-parsimonious VDJ recombination scenarios were assigned using the TCRdist pipeline. In a later analysis, each TCR beta chain was defined by its CDR3 amino acid sequence together with its V-gene family, and reads without a unique V-gene family were excluded. To address suspected cross-contamination and a sequencing artifact, a later analysis removed roughly 640 highly shared, low-generation-probability nucleotide sequences. A later analysis calculated a clonal expansion index for each public chain from normalized within-repertoire ranks of inferred template counts. Generation probabilities in a later analysis came from a VDJ recombination model fitted to out-of-frame rearrangements, and those results were checked against IGoR. In a later analysis, hypergeometric tests were used to score TCR-TCR, TCR-HLA and TCR-CMV co-occurrence, with a repertoire-size bias correction applied to TCR pairs. False discovery rates were estimated in a later analysis by permuting HLA or CMV assignments 20 times. A later analysis grouped co-occurring TCRs with DBSCAN, adding TCRdist sequence similarity when clustering within HLA-allele-positive subsets. For co-occurrence clustering, repertoires with fewer than 30,000 or more than 120,000 public chains were excluded, along with 4 to 6 repertoires with anomalous nucleotide sharing. TCRdb stores this immuneACCESS table with in-frame sequences only. Part of the clones is absent; in the studies checked, under half of the shortfall reflects unresolved V genes, and no reason is known for the rest. The V and J calls and the clone size are those of that table, but D and trimming were determined from the DNA. For this sample the table gives around 140,000 clones, of which approximately 80% were detected only once. Roughly 4.2% of the sample is held by the ten biggest clonotypes.

As for this clone: The clone's antigen remains unknown. The input lacks base qualities; no much larger clone sits a single base away.

The rearranged chain carries TRBV5-6 and TRBJ1-2; matching of 5 bases hints at TRBD1 as the D gene. Sequencing input: PBMCs. The sequence was obtained from a male donor in good health and CMV-seronegative. The DNA reads TGTGCCAGCAGCTTGGGGCAGGGCGCCTATGGCTACACCTTC. This encodes CASSLGQGAYGYTF.